This T cell receptor (beta chain) is from a study of T cell repertoires in cytomegalovirus infection. About the research overall: Indications came from public TCR beta signatures; they pointed to CMV infection and to a matching HLA type. General observations from the study: CMV-specific TCR beta clonotypes restricted by HLA-C were the ones dominating the ex vivo response. Of the TCR beta families, the public ones yielded a cumulative frequency that identified carriers of CMV plus the relevant HLA.

Trimming left V 3 bases short and J 0 bases short, with 11 bases between. The CDR3 runs to 16 residues. Germline assignment: CDR1 MGHRA and CDR2 YSYEKL. MiXCR, run by TCRdb on the reads, gives a single entry per CDR3 protein. The sample includes a few hundred thousand distinct CDR3 sequences, almost 40% of them seen just once. Comment on this clonotype: The target antigen is unknown.

This chain links TRBV4-1 with TRBJ1-4, with a tentative D call TRBD1 (6 bases). This TCR was recovered from a human donor in good health (CMV status not recorded). Some clones in this sample may be carry-over from other donors' samples. Specimen: cultured PBMCs, collected from culture after CMV antigen stimulation. The CDR3 sequence: CASSQGWTATNEKLFF. The CDR3 coding sequence is TGCGCCAGCAGCCAGGGATGGACAGCAACTAATGAAAAACTGTTTTTT.